These 30 T cell receptor beta chains came from one sample sequenced in a study of PD-L1 blockade in urothelial cancer. Sequenced by immunoSEQ multiplex PCR; TCRdb stores in-frame clones only, minus some. The profile shows 85,000 to 95,000 clones, roughly 90% of them singletons. Regarding time point: pretreatment peripheral blood. The specimen comprised PBMCs, sampled around atezolizumab (anti-PD-L1) treatment. The source of these receptors is a man in his 60s with urothelial cancer.

The chain links TRBV30 to TRBJ2-3; tentatively, D is TRBD2 (6 bases). Germline values: CDR1 GTSNPN, CDR2 SVGIG (reference sequence). The CDR3 totals 14 residues. The ends were cut back, 3 bases at V and 2 bases at J, with 12 bases in the middle. The CDR3 spells CAWSRDLHTDTQYF. CDR3 in DNA: TGTGCCTGGAGCCGGGACTTGCACACAGATACGCAGTATTTT.

In this sample, this clone turned up once. This chain links TRBV5-5 with TRBJ2-7, with 14 bases lining up with TRBD2. The CDR3 extends over 16 amino acids. Per germline, CDR1 SGHKS and CDR2 YYEKEE (reference sequence). The V and J ends lost 4 bases and 4 bases, in that order; junction bases with no gene match: 7. This CDR3 is CASSPRLAGGIYEQYF. The CDR3 coding sequence is TGTGCCAGCAGCCCGAGACTAGCGGGGGGGATTTACGAGCAGTACTTC.

V and J are TRBV15 and TRBJ2-2; D gene ambiguous. Deletions cut 0 bases from V and 0 bases from J, with 8 bases between. Per the germline V gene, CDR1 is LNHNV and CDR2 is YYDKDF (reference sequence). The CDR3 extends over 16 amino acids. In nucleotides, the CDR3 is TGTGCCACCAGCAGAGATCTCGCGACGAACACCGGGGAGCTGTTTTTT. Translation: CATSRDLATNTGELFF.

The rearrangement joins TRBV6-5 to TRBJ1-1, with 11 bases lining up with TRBD1. The CDR3 is 13 residues long. CDR1 and CDR2 (germline): MNHEY, SVGAGI. The V segment lost 5 bases and the J segment 7 bases; nucleotides outside the gene matches: 3. CDR3 coding DNA: TGTGCCAGCAGTCCGGGACAGGGGGTTGAAGCTTTCTTT. Protein sequence: CASSPGQGVEAFF.

Written as DNA, the CDR3 is TGTGCCAGCAGTTACCGGGACTCCCCATCGGCTACGCAGTATTTT. Its translation: CASSYRDSPSATQYF. The chain is built from TRBV7-2 and TRBJ2-3; tentative D call: TRBD2 (6 bases). The CDR3 extends over 15 amino acids. Trimming left V 6 bases short and J 8 bases short, with 21 bases between. CDR1 and CDR2 (germline): SGHTA, FQGNSA.

The gene calls are TRBV19 and TRBJ1-5; the D is unclear. Germline CDR1 LNHDA, CDR2 SQIVND (reference sequence). Trimming stripped 3 bases from V and 2 bases from J, with 11 bases between. This CDR3 region has 15 residues. The CDR3 reads CASSMSKGGNQPQHF. The CDR3 DNA follows: TGTGCCAGTAGTATGAGCAAGGGAGGCAATCAGCCCCAGCATTTT.

The chain combines TRBV6-1 with TRBJ1-2, with TRBD1 identical over 8 bases. The ends lost 6 bases at V and 8 bases at J; junction bases unmatched: 8. The CDR3 is made up of 13 amino acids. Per germline, CDR1 MNHNS and CDR2 SASEGT. The CDR3, as DNA: TGTGCCAGCAGAGATAACAGGGGGGGCGGCTACACCTTC. Protein sequence: CASRDNRGGGYTF.

A few counts support this clone. This chain uses TRBV6-6 with TRBJ1-2; D uncertain. The V gene's germline CDR1 is MNHNY and CDR2 SVGAGI (reference sequence). This CDR3 contains 13 residues. Trimming took off 7 bases at V and 8 bases at J, with 17 bases between the two ends. For the CDR3, the DNA is TGTGCCAGCACCCTCAACCGTTCGGGGGGCTACACCTTC. It codes for CASTLNRSGGYTF.

V is TRBV28 and J is TRBJ2-7; 7 nucleotides align to TRBD2. Germline V gene sequence: CDR1 MDHEN, CDR2 SYDVKM. With 2 bases clipped from V and 3 bases from J, the junction kept 4 bases outside the gene matches. The CDR3 length is 14 residues. DNA for the CDR3: TGTGCCAGCAGTTTAGGGACTATCATCTACGAGCAGTACTTC. This gives the protein CASSLGTIIYEQYF.

This sequence joins TRBV28 and TRBJ2-5, with TRBD2 matching over 10 bases. CDR1 and CDR2 from the germline V gene are MDHEN and SYDVKM. This CDR3 has 15 residues. V lost 3 bases, J lost 5 bases, and 6 bases stayed unmatched. The CDR3 DNA follows: TGTGCCAGCAGTTTTGTAGCGGGAGGTAGGGAGACCCAGTACTTC. This codes for CASSFVAGGRETQYF. Full variable domain (rest looked up from reference TRBV28 and TRBJ2-5): DVKVTQSSRYLVKRTGEKVFLECVQDMDHENMFWYRQDPGLGLRLIYFSYDVKMKEKGDIPEGYSVSREKKERFSLILESASTNQTSMYLCASSFVAGGRETQYFGPGTRLLVL.

The CDR3: CASSNADRGNQFF. The CDR3 nucleotides are TGTGCCAGCAGTAACGCGGACAGGGGGAATCAGTTCTTC. J is TRBJ2-1 and V is TRBV6-5, with TRBD1 matching over 10 bases. Germline V lookup: CDR1 MNHEY, CDR2 SVGAGI. This CDR3 region has 13 residues. The trim removed 5 bases at V and 13 bases at J, leaving 8 bases unmatched.

With regard to this clone: The junction departs from germline at one end; a sequencing error may be responsible. V usage is TRBV7-7 and J usage is TRBJ1-4; 9 bases line up with TRBD1. The CDR3 has 15 amino acids. The V gene's germline CDR1 is SSHAT and CDR2 FNYEAQ (reference sequence). In DNA, the CDR3 is TGTGCTAGCAGCCCCGGACAGGGGCAATATGAAAAACTGTTTTTT. It codes for CASSPGQGQYEKLFF.

This chain's CDR3 is CARSKQNTQGGTEAFF. CDR3 bases: TGTGCCAGAAGCAAACAAAATACACAGGGGGGCACTGAAGCTTTCTTT. The V and J genes are TRBV5-3 and TRBJ1-1, with 8 bases fitting TRBD1. TRBV5-3 is an open reading frame, and its role is uncertain. The CDR3 runs 16 residues. V trimming: 4 bases; J trimming: 4 bases; junction bases outside the gene matches: 12.

This chain links TRBV19 with TRBJ2-1; 13 bases line up with TRBD2. Germline V gene data show CDR1 as LNHDA and CDR2 as SQIVND (reference sequence). Trimming removed 10 bases from V and 5 bases from J; junction bases left unmatched: 5. This CDR3 has 14 amino acids. CDR3 DNA: TGTGCCACGGGTGGGACTAGCGGGGACAATGAGCAGTTCTTC. This sequence encodes CATGGTSGDNEQFF.

The chain couples TRBV2 to TRBJ1-2; maybe TRBD1 (6 bases). Looked up from germline, CDR1 is SNHLY and CDR2 is FYNNEI. The CDR3 is 13 residues long. V shed 8 bases and J shed 8 bases, with 18 bases lying between them. CDR3 nucleotide sequence: TGTGCCAGCTCGATCAGGGGTTCAGGGGGCTACACCTTC. Encoded protein: CASSIRGSGGYTF.

This clone was detected a few times. Sequence at one end of the junction differs from germline and may be a read error. The chain couples TRBV19 to TRBJ2-2; possibly TRBD2 for D (5 bases). The CDR3 loop spans 11 amino acids. Germline V CDR1 and CDR2: LNHDA, SQIVND (reference sequence). The CDR3 nucleotides read TGTGCCAGTAGTATAACCGGGAAGCTGTTTTTT. Translated, it gives CASSITGKLFF.

This chain links TRBV29-1 with TRBJ2-7; 11 nucleotides align to TRBD2. The CDR3 length is 17 residues. Germline values: CDR1 SQVTM, CDR2 ANQGSEA. Trimming took 1 base from V and 7 from J; bases not matched to a gene: 15. CDR3 coding DNA: TGCAGCGTTGAAGGCCGGTTTGGACTAGCGGGTAGAGGGGAGCAGTACTTC. It codes for CSVEGRFGLAGRGEQYF.

The chain links TRBV4-3 to TRBJ1-2; D uncertain. The CDR3 sequence is 15 residues long. V was trimmed by 0 bases and J by 6 bases, leaving 14 bases between them. Germline assignment: CDR1 LGHNA and CDR2 YSLEER. CDR3 residues: CASSQDARGSDGYTF. In DNA, the CDR3 is TGCGCCAGCAGCCAAGATGCCCGAGGGTCAGATGGCTACACCTTC.

The DNA for the CDR3 is TGCGCCAGCAGCCAGCCAGTAGCGGGGGGGCACAATGAGCAGTTCTTC. It translates to CASSQPVAGGHNEQFF. This chain connects TRBV4-3 to TRBJ2-1, with 11 bases matching TRBD2. Germline values: CDR1 LGHNA, CDR2 YSLEER. The junction had 6 bases not matched to a gene; V was cut back by 3 bases and J by 5 bases. The CDR3 is 16 residues long.

The V gene is TRBV18, the J gene TRBJ2-2, with 9 nucleotides matching TRBD1. CDR3 length: 14 residues. After removal of 4 bases from V and 6 bases from J, the junction contained 3 bases not matched to a gene. Germline V gives CDR1 KGHSH, CDR2 LQKENI. The CDR3 nucleotides read TGTGCCAGCTCACGGACAGGGGCGTCCGGGGAGCTGTTTTTT. Protein sequence: CASSRTGASGELFF.

This chain connects TRBV6-1 to TRBJ1-4, with 7 bases identical to TRBD1. The J segment lost 3 bases and the V segment lost 5 bases, leaving 6 bases of the junction unmatched. The germline V gene encodes CDR1 MNHNS and CDR2 SASEGT. The CDR3 is 15 residues long. CDR3 in DNA: TGTGCCAGCAGTACTACAGGGGCGTCTAATGAAAAACTGTTTTTT. Protein product: CASSTTGASNEKLFF.

V gene TRBV6-6 combines with J gene TRBJ1-4; no clear D gene. Germline values: CDR1 MNHNY, CDR2 SVGAGI (reference sequence). This CDR3 has 10 residues. V lost 8 bases and J 7 bases, leaving 5 bases between the germline ends. CDR3 nucleotide sequence: TGTGCCAGCTACTCTGAAAAACTGTTTTTT. This sequence encodes CASYSEKLFF.

V is TRBV9 and J is TRBJ1-4; 9 bases are a match to TRBD1. V dropped 3 bases and J dropped 0; count of bases not matched to a gene: 6. Per the germline V gene, CDR1 is SGDLS and CDR2 is YYNGEE. There are 17 residues in the CDR3. The CDR3 loop reads CASSEGQGFATNEKLFF. CDR3 DNA sequence: TGTGCCAGCAGCGAGGGACAGGGTTTCGCAACTAATGAAAAACTGTTTTTT. Filled out from reference TRBV9 and TRBJ1-4, the complete variable domain reads DSGVTQTPKHLITATGQRVTLRCSPRSGDLSVYWYQQSLDQGLQFLIQYYNGEERAKGNILERFSAQQFPDLHSELNLSSLELGDSALYFCASSEGQGFATNEKLFFGSGTQLSVL.

The rearrangement uses TRBV30 and TRBJ1-3; D is possibly TRBD1 (5 bases). This CDR3 contains 15 residues. V was clipped by 7 bases and J by 0 bases, with 16 bases between them. From germline, CDR1 is GTSNPN and CDR2 SVGIG (reference sequence). In DNA form, the CDR3 reads TGTGCCTCCAGGAGCGGGACGAACTCTGGAAACACCATATATTTT. This sequence encodes CASRSGTNSGNTIYF.

This sequence joins TRBV27 and TRBJ1-2, with TRBD1 as a possible D gene (6 bases). The ends were cut back, 5 bases at V and 4 bases at J, with 14 bases in the middle. This CDR3 is built from 14 residues. Germline V lookup: CDR1 MNHEY, CDR2 SMNVEV (reference sequence). This CDR3 reads CASSRTVRSYGYTF. CDR3 sequence (DNA): TGTGCCAGCAGTAGGACAGTAAGAAGCTATGGCTACACCTTC.

The V call is TRBV5-4, the J call TRBJ1-2, with 8 nucleotides matching TRBD1. This CDR3 region has 13 residues. The ends lost 7 bases at V and 6 bases at J; junction bases unmatched: 8. Germline CDR1 reads SGHNT; CDR2 reads YYREEE (reference sequence). The CDR3 DNA follows: TGTGCCAGCTCCCGACAGGGGTCCCATGGCTACACCTTC. Amino acids: CASSRQGSHGYTF.

J is TRBJ2-7 and V is TRBV5-4; maybe TRBD2 (6 bases). The germline V gene has CDR1 SGHNT and CDR2 YYREEE (reference sequence). The V end lost 4 bases, the J end lost 0 bases, and 14 bases lay between the germline ends. This CDR3 is built from 15 residues. DNA of the CDR3: TGTGCCAGCAGCCCGACTAGTAATCCCTCCTACGAGCAGTACTTC. It yields the protein CASSPTSNPSYEQYF.

The chain has TRBV7-2 and TRBJ2-5, with TRBD2 matching over 9 bases. The V segment lost 0 bases and the J segment 1 base; nucleotides outside the gene matches: 3. The CDR3 sequence is 16 residues long. The germline V gene has CDR1 SGHTA and CDR2 FQGNSA. The CDR3 sequence is CASSLATSGLQETQYF. For the CDR3, the DNA is TGTGCCAGCAGCTTAGCGACTAGCGGACTCCAAGAGACCCAGTACTTC.

This clone was observed a single time. This sequence joins TRBV18 and TRBJ2-2, with TRBD1 matching over 7 bases. Unmatched junction bases numbered 10, after V lost 6 bases and J lost 6 bases. Germline lookup yields CDR1 KGHSH and CDR2 LQKENI. This CDR3 has 15 residues. The CDR3 DNA is TGTGCCAGCTCTATCGACAGGGTTGGTGCCGGGGAGCTGTTTTTT. Protein product: CASSIDRVGAGELFF.

The rearrangement joins TRBV25-1 to TRBJ1-4, with TRBD1 identical over 8 bases. This CDR3 has 13 residues. CDR1 is MGHDK and CDR2 is SYGVNS in the germline V gene. DNA for the CDR3: TGTGCAACTCAGGGGGCATCTAATGAAAAACTGTTTTTT. Its translation is CATQGASNEKLFF.